Listed below are T cell receptor beta chains from one sample, sequenced in a study of T cell responses to AZD1222 COVID-19 vaccine. The method was immunoSEQ multiplex PCR; TCRdb's version includes in-frame clones alone and lacks a portion of them. Of about 81,000 clones detected, approximately 90% appear once; the ten largest clones hold 8%. This sample comprised peripheral blood, obtained 28 days after the second AZD1222 dose. Receptor source: an adult who received the AZD1222 COVID-19 vaccine. CDR3s include the opening cysteine and the closing phenylalanine or tryptophan. A D gene is named only where the DNA matches it firmly. Not all rows give a size; the values are once, few, many and, for expanded clones, a class.

12	TRBV29-1	-	TRBJ2-3	-	CSGGLPADTQYF	TGCAGCGGTGGACTCCCAGCGGATACGCAGTATTTT
15	TRBV28	-	TRBJ2-1	TRBD2	CASSPGGGPYNEQFF	TGTGCCAGCAGCCCCGGGGGAGGGCCTTACAATGAGCAGTTCTTC
16	TRBV7-3	-	TRBJ2-1	-	CASSLLGVGAYNEQFF	TGTGCCAGCAGCTTACTGGGAGTGGGGGCCTACAATGAGCAGTTCTTC
11	TRBV6-6	-	TRBJ2-2	-	CASYRPGELFF	TGTGCCAGCTACAGGCCCGGGGAGCTGTTTTTT
15	TRBV5-1	once	TRBJ2-3	-	CASSLSSRDTDTQYF	TGCGCCAGCAGCTTGTCCTCCAGAGACACAGATACGCAGTATTTT
16	TRBV19	-	TRBJ2-1	-	CASSISRPGERTEQFF	TGTGCCAGTAGTATCAGTAGGCCAGGGGAGAGGACTGAGCAGTTCTTC
15	TRBV7-3	-	TRBJ2-3	-	CASSLTGVSPDTQYF	TGTGCCAGCAGCTTAACCGGCGTCTCCCCAGATACGCAGTATTTT
17	TRBV4-2	-	TRBJ2-7	TRBD2	CASSPVGLAGGRVEQYF	TGTGCCAGCAGCCCCGTGGGACTAGCGGGAGGACGGGTCGAGCAGTACTTC
14	TRBV28	-	TRBJ1-1	-	CASSFPGWNTEAFF	TGTGCCAGCAGTTTTCCGGGTTGGAACACTGAAGCTTTCTTT
13	TRBV5-1	-	TRBJ2-7	-	CASSFGEHYEQYF	TGCGCCAGCAGCTTCGGCGAACACTACGAGCAGTACTTC
16	TRBV3-1/TRBV3-2	-	TRBJ2-5	TRBD2	CASSQDRLAGRETQYF	TGTGCCAGCAGCCAAGATAGGCTAGCGGGAAGGGAGACCCAGTACTTC
16	TRBV25-1	-	TRBJ1-5	-	CASSELVDGTLEPQHF	TGTGCCAGCAGTGAATTGGTGGACGGGACCTTAGAGCCCCAGCATTTT
14	TRBV7-2	-	TRBJ2-7	-	CASSIGQRSYEQYF	TGTGCCAGCAGCATTGGACAGAGATCCTACGAGCAGTACTTC
13	TRBV18	-	TRBJ2-2	TRBD1	CASSSDRGGELFF	TGTGCCAGCTCATCGGACAGGGGAGGGGAGCTGTTTTTT